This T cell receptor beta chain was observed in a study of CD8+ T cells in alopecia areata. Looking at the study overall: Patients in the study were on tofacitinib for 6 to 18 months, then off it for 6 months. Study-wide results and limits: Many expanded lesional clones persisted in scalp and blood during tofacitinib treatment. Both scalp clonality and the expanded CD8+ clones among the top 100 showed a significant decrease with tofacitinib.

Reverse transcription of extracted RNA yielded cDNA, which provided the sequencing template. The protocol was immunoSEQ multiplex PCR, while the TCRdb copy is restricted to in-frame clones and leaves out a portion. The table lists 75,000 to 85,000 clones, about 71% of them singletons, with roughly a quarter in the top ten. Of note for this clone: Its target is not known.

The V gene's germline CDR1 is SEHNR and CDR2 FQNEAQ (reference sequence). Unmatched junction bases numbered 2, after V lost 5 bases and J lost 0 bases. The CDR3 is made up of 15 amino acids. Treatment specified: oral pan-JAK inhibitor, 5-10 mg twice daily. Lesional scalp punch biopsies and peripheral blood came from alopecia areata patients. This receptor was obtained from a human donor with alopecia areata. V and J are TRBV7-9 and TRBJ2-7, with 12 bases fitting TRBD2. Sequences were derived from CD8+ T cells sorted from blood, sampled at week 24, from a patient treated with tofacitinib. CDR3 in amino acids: CASSKGLAGSYEQYF. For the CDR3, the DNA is TGTGCCAGCAGCAAGGGACTAGCGGGCTCCTACGAGCAGTACTTC.